This T cell receptor beta chain was captured by sequencing in a study of radiotherapy plus CTLA-4 blockade in lung cancer. Whole-study results and caveats: Among blood TCR repertoires after radiotherapy plus ipilimumab, tumor-derived clones expanded.

Clones were read by immunoSEQ multiplex PCR, and TCRdb kept only the in-frame ones, dropping some. This table has around 65,000 clones, around 77% appearing once. With regard to this clone: Its antigen remains unidentified.

The sequenced sample was peripheral blood, obtained from a patient treated with radiotherapy plus ipilimumab. This TCR was recovered from a human donor with non-small cell lung cancer who had a complete response to radiotherapy plus ipilimumab.

The CDR3, as DNA: TGTGCCAGCAGCCATACCGGGACAGGGTTTTCGGGCACTGAAGCTTTCTTT. Its translation is CASSHTGTGFSGTEAFF. V and J are TRBV11-2 and TRBJ1-1, with 9 nucleotides matching TRBD1. Trimming cost V 5 bases and J 4 bases; bases outside gene matches: 14. This CDR3 is 17 amino acids long. CDR1 and CDR2 (germline): SGHAT, FQNNGV.